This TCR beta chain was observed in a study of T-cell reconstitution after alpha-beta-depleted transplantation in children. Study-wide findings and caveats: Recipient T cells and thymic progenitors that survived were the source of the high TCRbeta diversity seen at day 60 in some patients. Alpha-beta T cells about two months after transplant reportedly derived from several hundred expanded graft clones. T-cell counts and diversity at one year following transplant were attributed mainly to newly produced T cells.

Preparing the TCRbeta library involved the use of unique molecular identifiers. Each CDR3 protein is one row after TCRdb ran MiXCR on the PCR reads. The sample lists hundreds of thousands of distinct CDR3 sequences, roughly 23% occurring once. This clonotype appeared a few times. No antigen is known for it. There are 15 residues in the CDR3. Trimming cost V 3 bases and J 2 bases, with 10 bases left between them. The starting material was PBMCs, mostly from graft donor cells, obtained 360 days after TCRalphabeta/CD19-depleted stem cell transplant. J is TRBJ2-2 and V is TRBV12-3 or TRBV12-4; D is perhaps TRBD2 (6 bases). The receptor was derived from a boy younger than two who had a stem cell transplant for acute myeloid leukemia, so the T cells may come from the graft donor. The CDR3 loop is CASSFPRENTGELFF. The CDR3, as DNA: TGTGCCAGCAGTTTCCCGCGGGAAAACACCGGGGAGCTGTTTTTT.